These T cell receptor beta chains were read from a single sample in a study of T cell responses to AZD1222 COVID-19 vaccine. Libraries were prepared by immunoSEQ multiplex PCR; TCRdb keeps only in-frame clonotypes and omits some of them. The repertoire holds more than 100,000 clones, with over 85% as singletons. Sequences were derived from peripheral blood, sampled on day 0 of AZD1222 vaccination. The receptor set was obtained from an adult in good health. CDR3s include the opening cysteine and the closing phenylalanine or tryptophan. A D gene is named only where the DNA matches it firmly.

d_gene	v_gene	j_gene	CDR3aa
.	TRBV29-1	TRBJ1-1	CSFVDGGGEAFF
.	TRBV18	TRBJ1-3	CASSQVTLFQSSGNTIYF
.	TRBV2	TRBJ2-3	CASSEGFTDTQYF
.	TRBV7-8	TRBJ2-2	CASSLARRELFF
.	TRBV6-5	TRBJ2-7	CASRVSYEQYF
.	TRBV5-1	TRBJ1-2	CASSLAPPGRESYGYTF
TRBD1	TRBV4-3	TRBJ2-7	CASSQEYRGVAYEQYF
.	TRBV9	TRBJ2-1	CASSALTGRQFF
.	TRBV11-2	TRBJ2-3	CASSLGWGTDTQYF
.	TRBV10-3	TRBJ2-7	CAISDSGGSSYEQYF
.	TRBV9	TRBJ1-5	CASSGGNYNQPQHF
.	TRBV7-9	TRBJ1-4	CASSLQGSGEKLFF
.	TRBV6-5	TRBJ2-2	CASRNTANTGELFF
.	TRBV12-5	TRBJ2-1	CASGLPSARGNEQFF
.	TRBV30	TRBJ1-1	CAWSVQISSITEAFF
.	TRBV5-8	TRBJ1-5	CASSLGQNNQPQHF
TRBD1	TRBV28	TRBJ1-5	CASSLLGQGAGGSNQPQHF
TRBD1	TRBV29-1	TRBJ2-7	CSVLGWTGDAGQYF